The 27 T cell receptor beta chains reported below all come from one sample, sequenced in a study of blood T cell repertoires in COVID-19. Assay used: immunoSEQ multiplex PCR; TCRdb lists only in-frame clones, some missing. Here the sample spans approximately 500,000 clones, 70% to 90% being singletons. Sequencing used peripheral blood. These receptors were collected from a human donor in a cohort sampled during active COVID-19.

The chain carries TRBV19 and TRBJ2-1, with D tentatively TRBD2 (5 bases). CDR3 length equals 15 residues. V was pared by 10 bases and J by 4 bases, with 20 bases between. The germline CDR1 and CDR2 sequences are LNHDA and SQIVND (reference sequence). CDR3 sequence reads: CATRTPGSPYNEQFF. The CDR3 DNA follows: TGTGCCACCCGTACCCCGGGATCCCCTTACAATGAGCAGTTCTTC.

This rearrangement joins TRBV7-6 to TRBJ2-3; 7 nucleotides agree with TRBD2. The CDR3 loop spans 18 amino acids. Germline V gene lookup returns CDR1 SGHVS and CDR2 FNYEAQ. Trimming removed 5 bases from V and 0 bases from J; junction bases left unmatched: 14. The CDR3 loop is CASSPLLDSGRSTDTQYF. The DNA for the CDR3 is TGTGCCAGCAGCCCTCTCTTAGATAGCGGGCGTAGCACAGATACGCAGTATTTT.

J is TRBJ2-4 and V is TRBV6-5; D may be TRBD1 (5 bases). The V and J ends lost 0 bases and 11 bases respectively, with 14 bases between them. CDR1 and CDR2 from the germline V gene are MNHEY and SVGAGI. The CDR3 is made up of 14 amino acids. The CDR3 region has the DNA TGTGCCAGCAGTTACTCGGGGCGTGTGGACGTTCAGTACTTC. The encoded protein is CASSYSGRVDVQYF.

The J gene is TRBJ2-3, the V gene TRBV19; 7 bases are a match to TRBD2. V lost 8 bases and J lost 0; bases outside the gene matches: 8. Germline loops: CDR1 LNHDA, CDR2 SQIVND (reference sequence). This CDR3 is built from 15 residues. CDR3 nucleotide sequence: TGTGCCAGTGGGCGGACTAGTACTAGCACAGATACGCAGTATTTT. This encodes CASGRTSTSTDTQYF.

The J gene is TRBJ2-7, the V gene TRBV5-6; 7 nucleotides line up with TRBD1. With V trimmed by 3 bases and J by 1 base, 4 bases remained unmatched. The CDR3 contains 14 residues. Germline CDR1 reads SGHDT; CDR2 reads YYEEEE. The DNA for the CDR3 is TGTGCCAGCAGCTCTCCGGGACAGTCCTACGAGCAGTACTTC. Translation: CASSSPGQSYEQYF. The full variable domain, rest sourced from reference TRBV5-6 and TRBJ2-7, is DAGVTQSPTHLIKTRGQQVTLRCSPKSGHDTVSWYQQALGQGPQFIFQYYEEEERQRGNFPDRFSGHQFPNYSSELNVNALLLGDSALYLCASSSPGQSYEQYFGPGTRLTVT.

This clone was picked up one time. V is TRBV6-1 and J is TRBJ2-7; TRBD2 might be the D (5 bases). V lost 3 bases, J lost 0 bases, and 12 bases lay in between. The CDR3 runs 15 residues. Germline V gives CDR1 MNHNS, CDR2 SASEGT. Here the CDR3 reads CASSETDWSSYEQYF. CDR3 bases: TGTGCCAGCAGTGAGACGGACTGGAGCTCCTACGAGCAGTACTTC.

V and J are TRBV9 and TRBJ1-1; D ambiguous. The germline CDR1 and CDR2 sequences are SGDLS and YYNGEE. The V end was cut by 0 bases, the J end by 1 base, with 7 bases between. The CDR3 consists of 14 residues. The chain's CDR3 is CASSVEDSNTEAFF. In nucleotides, the CDR3 is TGTGCCAGCAGCGTAGAGGACTCGAACACTGAAGCTTTCTTT.

The chain couples TRBV2 to TRBJ2-2, with D tentatively TRBD1 (6 bases). With 7 bases removed from V and 0 bases from J, the gap between germline ends came to 15 bases. The CDR3 contains 16 residues. The germline gives CDR1 SNHLY, CDR2 FYNNEI. The CDR3 protein is CASNHYGTSNTGELFF. CDR3 nucleotides: TGTGCCAGCAACCACTACGGGACATCGAACACCGGGGAGCTGTTTTTT.

This chain uses TRBV4-1 with TRBJ1-2; D is possibly TRBD1 (6 bases). The V end lost 4 bases, the J end lost 1 base, and 16 bases lay between the germline ends. Germline assignment: CDR1 MGHRA and CDR2 YSYEKL. This CDR3 contains 16 residues. The CDR3 DNA follows: TGCGCCAGCAGCCGAACCCGGGACAATGATAACTATGGCTACACCTTC. Translation gives CASSRTRDNDNYGYTF.

The CDR3 is CAWSLVGQGLTEAFF. CDR3 in DNA: TGTGCCTGGAGTTTAGTAGGGCAGGGCCTCACTGAAGCTTTCTTT. The chain combines TRBV30 with TRBJ1-1; the D gene is possibly TRBD1 (5 bases). V was pared by 2 bases and J by 4 bases, with 17 bases between. Looked up from germline, CDR1 is GTSNPN and CDR2 is SVGIG (reference sequence). This CDR3 is 15 amino acids long.

This rearrangement joins TRBV10-2 to TRBJ2-5, with D perhaps matching TRBD2 (6 bases). Germline assignment: CDR1 WSHSY and CDR2 SAAADI. The ends were cut back, 3 bases at V and 5 bases at J, with 10 bases in the middle. The CDR3 is 13 residues long. The CDR3, as DNA: TGCGCCAGCAGTGAAATAGCGGAGGAGACCCAGTACTTC. Protein product: CASSEIAEETQYF.

This clone occurred many times. This sequence joins TRBV5-6 and TRBJ2-7; D remains ambiguous. CDR1 and CDR2 (germline): SGHDT, YYEEEE. V was trimmed by 5 bases and J by 6 bases, leaving 9 bases between them. CDR3 length: 11 residues. The CDR3 sequence is CASRYLGEQYF. The CDR3 DNA is TGTGCCAGCAGATATCTAGGCGAGCAGTACTTC.

For the CDR3, the DNA is TGTGCCAGCAGCCGCCAAAGCCGACTAGCGGGAGGGCCAGGCAATGAGCAGTTCTTC. This codes for CASSRQSRLAGGPGNEQFF. This chain links TRBV7-2 with TRBJ2-1, with 14 nucleotides matching TRBD2. Germline CDR1 SGHTA, CDR2 FQGNSA. J was trimmed by 6 bases and V by 5 bases; bases with no gene match: 15. The CDR3 is 19 residues long.

The CDR3 spells CSFARDREETQYF. The CDR3 region has the DNA TGCAGCTTCGCCCGGGACAGGGAAGAGACCCAGTACTTC. This chain uses TRBV29-1 with TRBJ2-5; 9 nucleotides align to TRBD1. The CDR3 covers 13 residues. Germline V gene lookup returns CDR1 SQVTM and CDR2 ANQGSEA. J lost 3 bases, V lost 8 bases, and 7 bases had no gene match.

The chain carries TRBV29-1 and TRBJ1-4; 12 positions match TRBD1. Germline V gene data show CDR1 as SQVTM and CDR2 as ANQGSEA. Germline trimming cut 6 bases from V and 8 bases from J; bases unmatched to any gene: 13. CDR3 length: 16 residues. The CDR3 spells CSVLGGTGGAGEKLFF. CDR3 DNA sequence: TGCAGCGTCCTCGGCGGGACAGGGGGCGCAGGGGAAAAACTGTTTTTT.

The chain couples TRBV11-2 to TRBJ2-3, with TRBD2 as a possible D gene (6 bases). The CDR3 is 15 residues long. The germline V and J ends were trimmed by 3 bases and 2 bases, with 12 bases remaining between them. Germline V gene data show CDR1 as SGHAT and CDR2 as FQNNGV. As DNA, the CDR3 is TGTGCCAGCAGCTTGGGACTCCGGCCCACAGATACGCAGTATTTT. Protein product: CASSLGLRPTDTQYF.

The table lists this clone with a count of one. The rearrangement joins TRBV5-1 to TRBJ1-1; possibly TRBD1 for D (6 bases). V shed 2 bases and J shed 8 bases, with 13 bases lying between them. This CDR3 has 13 amino acids. The germline gives CDR1 SGHRS, CDR2 YFSETQ. CDR3 in DNA: TGCGCCAGCAGCTTTCTTCCCGGGACAGAAGCTTTCTTT. Protein: CASSFLPGTEAFF.

The chain joins TRBV7-3 to TRBJ2-1, with 10 bases that match TRBD2. Germline V CDR1 and CDR2: SGHTA, FQGTGA. Trimming removed 4 bases from V and 0 bases from J; junction bases left unmatched: 9. CDR3 length equals 18 residues. CDR3 in DNA: TGTGCCAGCAGCTACGGGCTAGCGGGAGTCATCTCCTACAATGAGCAGTTCTTC. Residues: CASSYGLAGVISYNEQFF.

This chain connects TRBV30 to TRBJ1-2; 9 bases are a match to TRBD1. The V and J ends lost 2 bases and 2 bases, in that order; junction bases with no gene match: 6. Germline CDR1 is GTSNPN and CDR2 is SVGIG (reference sequence). The CDR3 extends over 15 amino acids. CDR3 bases: TGTGCCTGGAGTTCTACAGGGGGCAGCAACTATGGCTACACCTTC. Its protein product is CAWSSTGGSNYGYTF.

This chain connects TRBV6-2 or TRBV6-3 to TRBJ1-2, with a possible D match to TRBD1 (5 bases). CDR3 length: 13 residues. V lost 2 bases and J lost 8, with 12 bases in between. The germline V gene encodes CDR1 MNHEY and CDR2 SVGEGT. CDR3 sequence (DNA): TGTGCCAGCAGTTACGGAGGGGTAGAAGGCTACACCTTC. It codes for CASSYGGVEGYTF.

The rearrangement uses TRBV6-6 and TRBJ1-1; a weak D match, TRBD1 (5 bases). CDR1 MNHNY and CDR2 SVGAGI come from the germline V gene (reference sequence). This CDR3 is 13 amino acids long. V lost 6 bases and J lost 1, with 9 bases in between. The CDR3 region has the DNA TGTGCCAGCAGCAAAGACAGGAACACTGAAGCTTTCTTT. This encodes CASSKDRNTEAFF.

The chain couples TRBV28 to TRBJ2-1, with 8 bases matching TRBD1. This CDR3 is 15 amino acids long. Trimming took 6 bases from V and 4 from J; bases not matched to a gene: 8. Germline-derived CDR1 and CDR2 are MDHEN and SYDVKM. CDR3 protein: CASSPDRAPYNEQFF. The CDR3 DNA sequence: TGTGCCAGCAGCCCGGACAGGGCGCCTTACAATGAGCAGTTCTTC.

The chain recombines TRBV30 with TRBJ2-7, with a possible D match to TRBD2 (6 bases). Germline assignment: CDR1 GTSNPN and CDR2 SVGIG (reference sequence). V was pared by 3 bases and J by 6 bases, with 9 bases between. This CDR3 is 11 amino acids long. CDR3 DNA sequence: TGTGCCTGGAGAGTGGGGGGCGAGCAGTACTTC. This sequence encodes CAWRVGGEQYF.

The gene calls are TRBV19 and TRBJ2-2; TRBD2 is a possible D gene (6 bases). The CDR3 is 15 residues long. CDR1 and CDR2 from the germline V gene are LNHDA and SQIVND (reference sequence). Trimming stripped 3 bases from V and 4 bases from J, with 12 bases between. CDR3 in amino acids: CASSIGGALTGELFF. CDR3 DNA sequence: TGTGCCAGTAGTATCGGAGGGGCACTCACCGGGGAGCTGTTTTTT.

The chain has TRBV4-2 and TRBJ1-2, with D possibly being TRBD1 (5 bases). CDR1 and CDR2 (germline): LGHNA, YNFKEQ. Trimming removed 3 bases from V and 7 bases from J, with 24 bases in between. The CDR3 contains 17 residues. The CDR3 nucleotides read TGTGCCAGCAGCCACCCCGGGGGGACGGCGAATTATGTTGGCTACACCTTC. Its protein product is CASSHPGGTANYVGYTF.

This chain uses TRBV6-5 with TRBJ1-5; D is unresolved. The CDR3 length is 15 residues. Germline CDR1 is MNHEY and CDR2 is SVGAGI. The V end lost 2 bases, the J end lost 2 bases, and 10 bases lay between the germline ends. In nucleotides, the CDR3 is TGTGCCAGCAGTTACGACCCGGGAGGCAATCAGCCCCAGCATTTT. Amino acid sequence: CASSYDPGGNQPQHF.

CDR3 protein: CASSWTENTGELFF. The CDR3 bases are TGTGCCAGTAGTTGGACAGAGAACACCGGGGAGCTGTTTTTT. The V gene is TRBV19, the J gene TRBJ2-2; TRBD1 is a possible D gene (6 bases). The ends were cut back, 5 bases at V and 1 base at J, with 8 bases in the middle. CDR1 and CDR2 from the germline V gene are LNHDA and SQIVND (reference sequence). This CDR3 is 14 amino acids long.